The 5 T cell receptor beta chains in this list originate from one sample, sequenced in a study of T cell repertoires in cytomegalovirus infection. From the reads, TCRdb called clonotypes with MiXCR, one entry per CDR3 protein. The repertoire holds some 150,000 distinct CDR3 sequences, roughly a quarter seen once, with 9.5% to 12% in the top ten. The sequencing sample was made of PBMCs. Source of these receptors: a human donor in good health (CMV status not recorded). Some clones in this sample may be carry-over from other donors' samples.

The sample holds many counts of this clonotype. The CDR3 loop reads CASSLVVTGGPYNEQFF. CDR3 DNA: TGTGCCAGCAGCTTGGTTGTGACGGGAGGGCCCTACAATGAGCAGTTCTTC. The J gene is TRBJ2-1, the V gene TRBV5-6; 8 bases agree with TRBD2. The germline CDR1 and CDR2 sequences are SGHDT and YYEEEE. The CDR3 runs to 17 residues. Trimming took 0 bases from V and 2 from J; bases not matched to a gene: 7.

This clonotype occurred a few times. The rearrangement uses TRBV5-6 and TRBJ1-1, with a possible D match to TRBD1 (5 bases). CDR3 size: 14 residues. Germline loops: CDR1 SGHDT, CDR2 YYEEEE. V was pared by 1 base and J by 5 bases, with 12 bases between. CDR3 DNA: TGTGCCAGCAGCTTGACAGGCCTTGGGACTGAAGCTTTCTTT. It specifies CASSLTGLGTEAFF.

Of note for this clonotype: A read error may be the cause here, since a much bigger clone is one base away. This sequence joins TRBV28 and TRBJ1-4, with D maybe TRBD1 (5 bases). Trimming removed 5 bases at V and 8 bases at J, with 15 bases between. The germline V gene has CDR1 MDHEN and CDR2 SYDVKM. This CDR3 region has 14 residues. As DNA, the CDR3 is TGTGCCAGCAGTAATGGGGGTCGTGAAGAAAAACTGTTTTTT. Translated: CASSNGGREEKLFF.

About this clonotype: A read error is possible here, since a much larger clone lies one base away. The chain has TRBV7-9 and TRBJ2-7; TRBD1 aligns across 9 bases. The trim removed 8 bases at V and 3 bases at J, leaving 17 bases unmatched. Germline loops: CDR1 SEHNR, CDR2 FQNEAQ (reference sequence). This CDR3 region has 17 residues. The chain's CDR3 is CASGRPRGQGTYYEQYF. CDR3 DNA sequence: TGTGCCAGCGGCCGACCACGCGGACAGGGGACGTACTACGAGCAGTACTTC.

This sequence joins TRBV6-6 and TRBJ2-1; 8 bases are a match to TRBD2. Per germline, CDR1 MNHNY and CDR2 SVGAGI (reference sequence). The CDR3 loop spans 16 amino acids. J was trimmed by 5 bases and V by 0 bases; bases with no gene match: 6. CDR3 residues: CASSYSSSGVDNEQFF. Written as DNA, the CDR3 is TGTGCCAGCAGTTACTCGAGTAGCGGGGTGGACAATGAGCAGTTCTTC.